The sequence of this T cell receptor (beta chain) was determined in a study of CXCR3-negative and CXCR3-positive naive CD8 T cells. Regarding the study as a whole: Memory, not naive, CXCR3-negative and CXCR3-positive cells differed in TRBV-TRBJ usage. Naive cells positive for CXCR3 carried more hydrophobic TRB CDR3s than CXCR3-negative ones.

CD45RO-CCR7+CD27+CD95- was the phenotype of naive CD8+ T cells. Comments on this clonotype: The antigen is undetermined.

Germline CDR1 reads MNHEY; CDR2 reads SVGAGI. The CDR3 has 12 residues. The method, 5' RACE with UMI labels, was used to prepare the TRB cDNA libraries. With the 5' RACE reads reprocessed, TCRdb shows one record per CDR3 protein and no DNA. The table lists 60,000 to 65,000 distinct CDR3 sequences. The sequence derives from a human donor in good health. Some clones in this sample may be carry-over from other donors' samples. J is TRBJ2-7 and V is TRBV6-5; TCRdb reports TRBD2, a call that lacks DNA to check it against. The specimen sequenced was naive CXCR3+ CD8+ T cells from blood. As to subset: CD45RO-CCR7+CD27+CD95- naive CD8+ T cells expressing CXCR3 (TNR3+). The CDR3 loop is CASSQAGNEQYF.